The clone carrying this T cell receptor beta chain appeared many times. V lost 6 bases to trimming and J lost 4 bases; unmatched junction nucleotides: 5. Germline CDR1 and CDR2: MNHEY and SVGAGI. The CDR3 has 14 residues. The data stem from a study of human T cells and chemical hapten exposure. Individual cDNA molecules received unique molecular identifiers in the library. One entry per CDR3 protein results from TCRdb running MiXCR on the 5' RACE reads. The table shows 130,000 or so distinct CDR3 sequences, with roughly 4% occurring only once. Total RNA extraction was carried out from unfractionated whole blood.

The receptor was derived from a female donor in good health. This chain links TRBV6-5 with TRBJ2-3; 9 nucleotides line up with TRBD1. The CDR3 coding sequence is TGTGCCAGCAGACAGGGGGCTGCGTCAGATACGCAGTATTTT. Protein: CASRQGAASDTQYF.